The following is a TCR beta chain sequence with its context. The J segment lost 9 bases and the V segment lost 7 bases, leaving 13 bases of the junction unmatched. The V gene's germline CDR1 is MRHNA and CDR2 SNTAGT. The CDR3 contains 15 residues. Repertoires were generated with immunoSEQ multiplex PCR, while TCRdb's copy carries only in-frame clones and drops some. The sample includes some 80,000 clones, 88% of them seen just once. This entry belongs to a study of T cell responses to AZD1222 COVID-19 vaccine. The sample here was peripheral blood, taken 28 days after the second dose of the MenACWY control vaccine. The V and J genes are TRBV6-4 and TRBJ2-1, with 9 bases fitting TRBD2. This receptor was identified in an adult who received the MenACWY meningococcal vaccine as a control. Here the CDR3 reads CASTPSVAGDGEQFF. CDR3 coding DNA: TGTGCCAGCACCCCCTCGGTAGCGGGGGACGGTGAGCAGTTCTTC.